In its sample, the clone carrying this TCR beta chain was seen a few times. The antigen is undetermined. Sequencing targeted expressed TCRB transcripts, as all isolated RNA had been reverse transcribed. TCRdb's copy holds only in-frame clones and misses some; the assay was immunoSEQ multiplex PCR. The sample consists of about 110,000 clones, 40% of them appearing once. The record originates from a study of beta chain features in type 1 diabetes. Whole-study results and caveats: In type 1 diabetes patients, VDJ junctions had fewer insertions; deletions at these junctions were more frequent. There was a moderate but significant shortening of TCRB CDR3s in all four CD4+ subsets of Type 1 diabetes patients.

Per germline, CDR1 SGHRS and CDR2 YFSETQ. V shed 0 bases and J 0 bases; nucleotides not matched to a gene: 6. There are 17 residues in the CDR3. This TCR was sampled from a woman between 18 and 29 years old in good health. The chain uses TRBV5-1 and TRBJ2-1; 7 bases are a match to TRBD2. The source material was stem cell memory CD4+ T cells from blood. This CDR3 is CASSLVQLANSYNEQFF. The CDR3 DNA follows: TGCGCCAGCAGCTTGGTCCAACTAGCGAACTCCTACAATGAGCAGTTCTTC.